This TCR beta chain was identified in a study of blood T cell repertoires in COVID-19. Study-wide background: The samples span acute and convalescent COVID-19 from the United States, Italy and Spain.

The CDR3 is 13 amino acids. Germline V gives CDR1 SGDLS, CDR2 YYNGEE. V gave up 0 bases and J gave up 4 bases, with 8 bases separating them. The sample holds a few counts of this clone. Data came from immunoSEQ multiplex PCR; TCRdb stores just in-frame clones and leaves some out. This table holds 92,000 or so clones, 88% found once. The sequence was obtained from a man in his sixties with acute or convalescent COVID-19. The gene calls are TRBV9 and TRBJ2-7; D is uncertain. Specimen: peripheral blood. DNA for the CDR3: TGTGCCAGCAGCGTAGTCCACGGTTACGAGCAGTACTTC. Protein sequence: CASSVVHGYEQYF. The full variable domain, its missing parts supplied by reference TRBV9 and TRBJ2-7, is DSGVTQTPKHLITATGQRVTLRCSPRSGDLSVYWYQQSLDQGLQFLIQYYNGEERAKGNILERFSAQQFPDLHSELNLSSLELGDSALYFCASSVVHGYEQYFGPGTRLTVT.